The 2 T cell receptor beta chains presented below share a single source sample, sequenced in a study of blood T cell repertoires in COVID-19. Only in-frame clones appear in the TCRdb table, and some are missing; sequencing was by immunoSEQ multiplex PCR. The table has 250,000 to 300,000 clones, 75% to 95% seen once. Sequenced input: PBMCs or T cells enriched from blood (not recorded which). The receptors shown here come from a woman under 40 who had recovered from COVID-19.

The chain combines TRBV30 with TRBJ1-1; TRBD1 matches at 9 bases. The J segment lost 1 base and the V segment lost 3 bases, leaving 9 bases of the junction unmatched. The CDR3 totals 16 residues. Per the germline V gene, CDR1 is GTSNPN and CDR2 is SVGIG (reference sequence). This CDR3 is CAWSDTGGARNTEAFF. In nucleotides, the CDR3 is TGTGCCTGGAGCGATACAGGGGGCGCAAGGAACACTGAAGCTTTCTTT.

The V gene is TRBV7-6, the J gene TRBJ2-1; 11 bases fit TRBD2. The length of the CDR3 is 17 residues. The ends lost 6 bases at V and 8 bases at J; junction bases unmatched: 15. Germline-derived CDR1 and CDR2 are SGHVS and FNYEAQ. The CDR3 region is CASSRLAGGVPGDEQFF. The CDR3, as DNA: TGTGCCAGCAGTAGGCTAGCGGGAGGTGTTCCTGGGGATGAGCAGTTCTTC.